This T cell receptor beta chain was recorded in a study of OX40 agonist ivuxolimab in advanced cancers. The CDR3 is 18 residues long. Germline V gene sequence: CDR1 SGHRS, CDR2 YFSETQ. V shed 3 bases, J shed 1 base, and the junction held 9 bases outside the gene matches. Only in-frame clones appear in the TCRdb table, and some are missing; sequencing was by immunoSEQ multiplex PCR. In the table there are tens of thousands of clones, 75% to 90% of which are singletons. This clone was seen once. The input for sequencing was CD4+ or CD8+ T cells sorted from blood, taken in a trial of the OX40 agonist ivuxolimab. The rearrangement uses TRBV5-1 and TRBJ2-3; TRBD1 agrees at 12 bases. The sequence derives from an adult with an advanced solid tumor such as melanoma, head and neck, liver or kidney cancer. The CDR3 loop reads CASSSTGQGAGGTDTQYF. The CDR3 bases are TGCGCCAGCAGCTCTACGGGACAGGGGGCCGGAGGCACAGATACGCAGTATTTT.